The 22 T cell receptor beta chains presented below share a single source sample, sequenced in a study of OX40 agonist ivuxolimab in advanced cancers. Data came from immunoSEQ multiplex PCR; TCRdb stores just in-frame clones and leaves some out. Of approximately 82,000 clones listed, 80% to 90% were seen once; the top ten hold approximately 11%. Sequencing used CD4+ or CD8+ T cells sorted from blood, obtained in a trial of the OX40 agonist ivuxolimab. These receptors originate from an adult with an advanced solid tumor such as melanoma, head and neck, liver or kidney cancer.

The J gene is TRBJ2-4, the V gene TRBV5-4, with a possible D match to TRBD2 (7 bases). V was clipped by 3 bases and J by 6 bases, with 16 bases between them. The germline V gene has CDR1 SGHNT and CDR2 YYREEE (reference sequence). This CDR3 region has 15 residues. CDR3 nucleotides: TGTGCCAGCAGCTCGTCAACAGGGAGGGGAAACATTCAGTACTTC. Amino acid sequence: CASSSSTGRGNIQYF. The entire variable domain, with the rest obtained from reference TRBV5-4 and TRBJ2-4, is as follows: ETGVTQSPTHLIKTRGQQVTLRCSSQSGHNTVSWYQQALGQGPQFIFQYYREEENGRGNFPPRFSGLQFPNYSSELNVNALELDDSALYLCASSSSTGRGNIQYFGAGTRLSVL.

The rearrangement links TRBV18 to TRBJ1-1; D not resolved. Germline CDR1 KGHSH, CDR2 LQKENI. The CDR3 is 15 residues long. Deletions cut 4 bases from V and 4 bases from J, with 16 bases between. The CDR3 loop is CASSLPVGRSTEAFF. DNA for the CDR3: TGTGCCAGCTCACTACCGGTAGGGAGATCCACTGAAGCTTTCTTT.

The chain recombines TRBV18 with TRBJ1-2, with 7 bases identical to TRBD1. This CDR3 comprises 14 residues. Germline V gene sequence: CDR1 KGHSH, CDR2 LQKENI. V was pared by 5 bases and J by 7 bases, with 10 bases of the junction left unmatched. CDR3 amino acids: CASSADREGSGYTF. CDR3 coding DNA: TGTGCCAGCTCAGCCGACAGGGAAGGGAGTGGCTACACCTTC.

The chain couples TRBV7-6 to TRBJ2-3; the D is unclear. Trimming left V 6 bases short and J 2 bases short, with 21 bases between. CDR3 length equals 17 residues. Germline loops: CDR1 SGHVS, CDR2 FNYEAQ. For the CDR3, the DNA is TGTGCCAGCAGTCCGTCTAGGGCGGACCTCCTCACAGATACGCAGTATTTT. Its translation is CASSPSRADLLTDTQYF.

CDR3 sequence (DNA): TGTGCCAGCAGTTTTGGGCTAGCGGGGGCCTTCACAGATACGCAGTATTTT. Translating it yields CASSFGLAGAFTDTQYF. This sequence joins TRBV27 and TRBJ2-3; TRBD2 matches at 10 bases. Germline trimming cut 3 bases from V and 2 bases from J; bases unmatched to any gene: 8. The CDR3 sequence is 17 residues long. Per the germline V gene, CDR1 is MNHEY and CDR2 is SMNVEV (reference sequence).

The V call is TRBV28, the J call TRBJ2-4, with 8 nucleotides matching TRBD2. Trimming removed 5 bases from V and 3 bases from J; junction bases left unmatched: 12. The CDR3 consists of 17 residues. Germline loops: CDR1 MDHEN, CDR2 SYDVKM. In DNA form, the CDR3 reads TGTGCCAGCAGTCCCCGGGAGGGGAGATTTGACAAAAACATTCAGTACTTC. This codes for CASSPREGRFDKNIQYF.

This sequence joins TRBV6-6 and TRBJ1-5; 8 bases agree with TRBD1. The CDR3 loop spans 15 amino acids. CDR1 MNHNY and CDR2 SVGAGI come from the germline V gene (reference sequence). The junction had 6 bases not matched to a gene; V was cut back by 6 bases and J by 2 bases. The chain's CDR3 is CASSRQGAGNQPQHF. CDR3 in DNA: TGTGCCAGCAGCCGGCAGGGGGCCGGCAATCAGCCCCAGCATTTT.

This rearrangement joins TRBV2 to TRBJ2-1, with D perhaps matching TRBD1 (6 bases). With 4 bases removed from V and 12 bases from J, the gap between germline ends came to 10 bases. Looked up from germline, CDR1 is SNHLY and CDR2 is FYNNEI. The CDR3 is 11 residues long. The CDR3 reads CASSGTGWQFF. DNA for the CDR3: TGTGCCAGCAGTGGCACAGGGTGGCAGTTCTTC.

J is TRBJ2-3 and V is TRBV6-5; D call uncertain. V lost 2 bases, J lost 2 bases, and 8 bases lay in between. This CDR3 has 14 amino acids. Germline CDR1 and CDR2: MNHEY and SVGAGI. The CDR3 DNA is TGTGCCAGCAGTTACACCAGGTACACAGATACGCAGTATTTT. This gives the protein CASSYTRYTDTQYF.

The rearrangement joins TRBV19 to TRBJ2-3, with D possibly being TRBD1 (6 bases). From germline, CDR1 is LNHDA and CDR2 SQIVND (reference sequence). CDR3 length: 13 amino acids. The V end lost 7 bases, the J end lost 3 bases, and 11 bases lay between the germline ends. CDR3 in amino acids: CASNPTGTDTQYF. The CDR3 DNA reads as TGTGCCAGTAACCCGACAGGAACAGATACGCAGTATTTT.

The chain is built from TRBV6-5 and TRBJ2-2, with TRBD1 as a possible D gene (6 bases). Germline-derived CDR1 and CDR2 are MNHEY and SVGAGI. This CDR3 comprises 14 residues. V dropped 6 bases and J dropped 5 bases, with 13 bases sitting between them. CDR3 DNA sequence: TGTGCCAGCAGGCGACAGGAGAGTACCGGGGAGCTGTTTTTT. Translation: CASRRQESTGELFF.

This chain connects TRBV2 to TRBJ1-1, with D perhaps matching TRBD1 (5 bases). This CDR3 region has 15 residues. Germline V gives CDR1 SNHLY, CDR2 FYNNEI. V shed 3 bases and J shed 1 base, with 12 bases lying between them. The CDR3 nucleotides are TGTGCCAGCAGTGACCCCAGGGCGGGGAACACTGAAGCTTTCTTT. Encoded protein: CASSDPRAGNTEAFF.

This sequence joins TRBV10-3 and TRBJ2-1; D is ambiguous. Per germline, CDR1 ENHRY and CDR2 SYGVKD. V was trimmed by 7 bases and J by 5 bases, leaving 6 bases between them. This CDR3 has 11 amino acids. This chain's CDR3 is CAINTDNEQFF. The CDR3 DNA reads as TGTGCCATCAACACGGACAATGAGCAGTTCTTC.

This clone was seen only once. The chain is built from TRBV29-1 and TRBJ2-1, with a weak D call TRBD2 (6 bases). The V gene's germline CDR1 is SQVTM and CDR2 ANQGSEA. Trimming removed 6 bases at V and 7 bases at J, with 22 bases between. The CDR3 runs to 15 residues. This chain's CDR3 is CSVGWRGGGRNEQFF. In DNA, the CDR3 is TGCAGCGTGGGATGGAGGGGCGGAGGTCGGAATGAGCAGTTCTTC.

The CDR3 DNA follows: TGTGCCAGCAGCTTGGCCTGGAGCAGGGATGGTGGACTTAACTATGGCTACACCTTC. This encodes CASSLAWSRDGGLNYGYTF. The V gene is TRBV5-6, the J gene TRBJ1-2; a weak D match, TRBD1 (5 bases). This CDR3 contains 19 residues. In germline, CDR1 is SGHDT, CDR2 YYEEEE. Trimming took off 0 bases at V and 1 base at J, with 22 bases between the two ends.

This chain joins TRBV5-1 and TRBJ2-5; the match to TRBD2 covers 7 bases. The CDR3 runs to 14 residues. Germline V gene sequence: CDR1 SGHRS, CDR2 YFSETQ. J was trimmed by 7 bases and V by 1 base; bases with no gene match: 7. Here the CDR3 reads CASSLSSTGGTQYF. In nucleotides, the CDR3 is TGCGCCAGCAGCTTGTCTTCCACGGGGGGGACCCAGTACTTC.

This chain joins TRBV6-1 and TRBJ2-7; TRBD1 aligns across 9 bases. This CDR3 is built from 17 residues. V lost 4 bases, J lost 4 bases, and 14 bases stayed unmatched. From germline, CDR1 is MNHNS and CDR2 SASEGT. The CDR3 coding sequence is TGTGCCAGCAGTGTAGAGCCTACAGGGGGCGGAATTTACGAGCAGTACTTC. The encoded protein is CASSVEPTGGGIYEQYF.

V and J are TRBV6-1 and TRBJ1-1; D is possibly TRBD1 (5 bases). The CDR3 loop spans 15 amino acids. CDR1 MNHNS and CDR2 SASEGT come from the germline V gene. Trimming cost V 4 bases and J 1 base, with 13 bases left between them. CDR3 DNA: TGTGCCAGCAGTGGTCAGGGTTCGGGGAACACTGAAGCTTTCTTT. The encoded protein is CASSGQGSGNTEAFF.

The V and J genes are TRBV18 and TRBJ2-1, with 7 bases aligning to TRBD2. V shed 2 bases, J shed 4 bases, and the junction held 5 bases outside the gene matches. The CDR3 has 15 amino acids. Germline V gene lookup returns CDR1 KGHSH and CDR2 LQKENI. The CDR3 DNA reads TGTGCCAGCTCACCATTCCGGGGGGAATACAATGAGCAGTTCTTC. It specifies CASSPFRGEYNEQFF.

The J gene is TRBJ2-7, the V gene TRBV6-6, with TRBD2 matching 8 bases. The CDR3 loop spans 13 amino acids. V lost 7 bases, J lost 5 bases, and 7 bases stayed unmatched. CDR1 and CDR2 (germline): MNHNY, SVGAGI (reference sequence). CDR3 DNA: TGTGCCAGCACCCCCGGGGGGGGCAACGAGCAGTACTTC. Protein: CASTPGGGNEQYF.

This rearrangement joins TRBV6-6 to TRBJ2-7; weak D call: TRBD2 (6 bases). CDR1 MNHNY and CDR2 SVGAGI come from the germline V gene (reference sequence). This CDR3 has 15 residues. Trimming stripped 0 bases from V and 2 bases from J, with 11 bases between. The CDR3: CASSYSRRGTYEQYF. Written as DNA, the CDR3 is TGTGCCAGCAGTTACTCGAGACGGGGGACCTACGAGCAGTACTTC.

CDR3: CASSLLTSGFFGTQYF. CDR3 DNA sequence: TGTGCCAGCAGCCTGTTGACTAGCGGTTTTTTTGGTACGCAGTATTTT. The chain combines TRBV5-6 with TRBJ2-3; 9 bases agree with TRBD2. The CDR3 runs to 16 residues. Germline CDR1 reads SGHDT; CDR2 reads YYEEEE. With V trimmed by 4 bases and J by 8 bases, 14 bases remained unmatched.